This T cell receptor beta chain was sequenced during a study of T-cell memory formation after mild COVID-19. Each CDR3 protein is one row after TCRdb ran MiXCR on the 5' RACE reads. The repertoire has about 110,000 distinct CDR3 sequences, over 10% of them found once; the top ten carry roughly 27%. The CDR3 has 13 residues. Unmatched junction bases numbered 11, after V lost 7 bases and J lost 9 bases. CDR1 and CDR2 (germline): SQVTM, ANQGSEA. The TCR comes from an adult woman who had mild COVID-19 (a few samples of this study predate the infection). Cell type and time point are not known. The chain uses TRBV29-1 and TRBJ2-1; TRBD1 matches at 8 bases. What was sequenced was PBMCs or a T cell subset sorted from them (not recorded which). DNA of the CDR3: TGCAGCGGCTGGACAGGGTTAATGGGTGAGCAGTTCTTC. This sequence encodes CSGWTGLMGEQFF.